This T cell receptor (beta chain) was sequenced in a study of cytomegalovirus exposure and HLA in healthy donors. General study results and limits: Previously analyzed data showed that most TCR beta V segments were productive at a frequency of about 87% or about 30%.

The germline gives CDR1 SGHRS, CDR2 YFSETQ. V was pared by 3 bases and J by 1 base, with 3 bases of the junction left unmatched. CDR3 length equals 15 residues. The study ran its PCR with 60 Vbeta and 13 Jbeta primers. Sequencing was performed with immunoSEQ multiplex PCR; in TCRdb, only in-frame clones are kept and a portion is missing. In total, the table holds around 100,000 clones. With respect to this clone: Its antigen is currently unknown.

The sample comprised PBMCs. The chain couples TRBV5-1 to TRBJ2-7, with 11 bases that match TRBD2. The TCR was taken from a man aged 40-55 years in good health and CMV-seronegative. CDR3 amino acids: CASSSTSGGSYEQYF. In DNA, the CDR3 is TGCGCCAGCAGCTCCACTAGCGGGGGATCCTACGAGCAGTACTTC.